Following are 17 T cell receptor beta chains from one sample sequenced in a study of Ad26.COV2.S vaccination and SARS-CoV-2 variants. Profiling relied on immunoSEQ multiplex PCR, and the TCRdb table lists in-frame clones only, not all of them. The sample yields 250,000 or so clones, approximately 90% seen once. Treatment described: around 19 received Ad26.COV2.S at low or high dose, single or two shots; a few received placebo; per-sample allocation not given. Day 63 after the first vaccine or placebo injection was the time point for sampling. Source: peripheral blood, taken in a trial of Ad26.COV2.S vaccine versus placebo. These receptors were collected from a person between 18 and 65 years old who received the Ad26.COV2.S COVID-19 vaccine or a placebo.

The genes are TRBV7-9 and TRBJ2-1, with 9 bases matching TRBD2. The CDR3 consists of 16 residues. Germline CDR1 is SEHNR and CDR2 is FQNEAQ (reference sequence). J gave up 5 bases and V 4 bases, and 9 bases lay outside the gene matches. CDR3 nucleotides: TGTGCCAGCAGCTCCCCGGCTAGCGGGACCCACAATGAGCAGTTCTTC. Translated, it gives CASSSPASGTHNEQFF.

This clone was seen a single time. The chain combines TRBV6-5 with TRBJ2-1; D gene uncertain. Per the germline V gene, CDR1 is MNHEY and CDR2 is SVGAGI. Trimming removed 7 bases from V and 8 bases from J, with 18 bases in between. The CDR3 covers 14 residues. The CDR3 sequence: CASIGPPAVHEQFF. CDR3 sequence (DNA): TGTGCCAGCATCGGACCCCCGGCTGTGCATGAGCAGTTCTTC.

This chain links TRBV4-2 with TRBJ1-2; tentatively, D is TRBD1 (6 bases). Germline V gene sequence: CDR1 LGHNA, CDR2 YNFKEQ. The CDR3 spans 15 residues. V gave up 2 bases and J gave up 0 bases, with 10 bases separating them. The CDR3 here is CASSQSTGPNYGYTF. In DNA, the CDR3 is TGTGCCAGCAGCCAATCGACAGGTCCTAACTATGGCTACACCTTC.

The rearrangement uses TRBV6-5 and TRBJ2-3, with 11 nucleotides matching TRBD1. CDR1 is MNHEY and CDR2 is SVGAGI in the germline V gene. Germline trimming cut 10 bases from V and 4 bases from J; bases unmatched to any gene: 7. This CDR3 has 14 residues. CDR3 nucleotides: TGTGCCACCGATCCGGGACAGGGGGCAGATACGCAGTATTTT. Its translation: CATDPGQGADTQYF.

The chain has TRBV6-2 or TRBV6-3 and TRBJ1-5; D is unclear. Germline assignment: CDR1 MNHEY and CDR2 SVGEGT. This CDR3 has 15 residues. Trimming pared 2 bases from V and 2 bases from J, leaving 10 bases between. The CDR3 nucleotides are TGTGCCAGCAGTTACACGACATACCGCAATCAGCCCCAGCATTTT. It translates to CASSYTTYRNQPQHF.

J is TRBJ2-7 and V is TRBV24-1; D unclear. V lost 4 bases and J lost 6, with 6 bases in between. Germline V gene data show CDR1 as KGHDR and CDR2 as SFDVKD. This CDR3 region has 11 residues. The CDR3 here is CATSEGSEQYF. The CDR3 DNA is TGTGCCACCAGTGAGGGTTCCGAGCAGTACTTC.

The chain joins TRBV30 to TRBJ1-2, with D perhaps matching TRBD1 (6 bases). The CDR3 covers 14 residues. Trimming cost V 2 bases and J 4 bases, with 14 bases left between them. Germline lookup yields CDR1 GTSNPN and CDR2 SVGIG (reference sequence). Here the CDR3 DNA reads TGTGCCTGGAGTCGGACAGACTTTATCTATGGCTACACCTTC. Its translation: CAWSRTDFIYGYTF. The full variable domain, rest sourced from reference TRBV30 and TRBJ1-2, is SQTIHQWPATLVQPVGSPLSLECTVEGTSNPNLYWYRQAAGRGLQLLFYSVGIGQISSEVPQNLSASRPQDRQFILSSKKLLLSDSGFYLCAWSRTDFIYGYTFGSGTRLTVV.

This clone was recorded only once. The chain carries TRBV25-1 and TRBJ1-1, with a possible D match to TRBD1 (5 bases). The length of the CDR3 is 13 residues. Germline V lookup: CDR1 MGHDK, CDR2 SYGVNS. V lost 1 base and J 8 bases, leaving 11 bases between the germline ends. CDR3 coding DNA: TGTGCCAGCAGTGAATCGGGGGTGCGGGAAGCTTTCTTT. It translates to CASSESGVREAFF.

The genes are TRBV27 and TRBJ2-7, with D perhaps matching TRBD1 (5 bases). The germline V gene has CDR1 MNHEY and CDR2 SMNVEV (reference sequence). V gave up 5 bases and J gave up 2 bases, with 13 bases separating them. The CDR3 runs 14 residues. The CDR3 coding sequence is TGTGCCAGCAGTCCCAACAGGAAAACCTACGAGCAGTACTTC. It specifies CASSPNRKTYEQYF.

V is TRBV20-1 and J is TRBJ2-7; D is unclear. This CDR3 has 11 residues. Germline assignment: CDR1 DFQATT and CDR2 SNEGSKA (reference sequence). With 6 bases removed from V and 3 bases from J, the gap between germline ends came to 9 bases. Here the CDR3 reads CSARRYYEQYF. In DNA form, the CDR3 reads TGCAGTGCGAGACGGTACTACGAGCAGTACTTC.

The rearrangement uses TRBV19 and TRBJ1-6, with a possible D match to TRBD1 (6 bases). Trimming shortened V by 7 bases and J by 6 bases, and 13 bases separated the two germline ends. There are 14 residues in the CDR3. Germline V gene data show CDR1 as LNHDA and CDR2 as SQIVND (reference sequence). In DNA form, the CDR3 reads TGTGCCAGTAAATCGTCCAGGGGTAATTCACCCCTCCACTTT. Protein sequence: CASKSSRGNSPLHF.

The V gene is TRBV9, the J gene TRBJ2-5; no firm D call. This CDR3 region has 14 residues. Per germline, CDR1 SGDLS and CDR2 YYNGEE. The germline V and J ends were trimmed by 0 bases and 7 bases, with 13 bases remaining between them. In nucleotides, the CDR3 is TGTGCCAGCAGCGTAGGCCACAGCGAGGCGACCCAGTACTTC. Protein product: CASSVGHSEATQYF.

The V gene is TRBV7-9, the J gene TRBJ2-3; D is unresolved. The CDR3 has 18 amino acids. Trimming removed 4 bases at V and 1 base at J, with 21 bases between. CDR1 and CDR2 from the germline V gene are SEHNR and FQNEAQ (reference sequence). The CDR3 DNA reads TGTGCCAGCAGCTCTCCCCAACTGCAGTACCCTGGCACAGATACGCAGTATTTT. This codes for CASSSPQLQYPGTDTQYF.

This chain connects TRBV6-5 to TRBJ2-7; 10 nucleotides agree with TRBD1. The CDR3 extends over 12 amino acids. After removal of 10 bases from V and 4 bases from J, the junction contained 4 bases not matched to a gene. The germline CDR1 and CDR2 sequences are MNHEY and SVGAGI. The CDR3 DNA sequence: TGTGCCACCAGGACAGGGGGATACGAGCAGTACTTC. Encoded protein: CATRTGGYEQYF.

The gene calls are TRBV4-1 and TRBJ1-4; D remains ambiguous. Trimming left V 3 bases short and J 0 bases short, with 14 bases between. The CDR3 is made up of 17 amino acids. Per germline, CDR1 MGHRA and CDR2 YSYEKL. CDR3 in DNA: TGCGCCAGCAGCCACCTAGAGGGAGGACCAACTAATGAAAAACTGTTTTTT. Translating it yields CASSHLEGGPTNEKLFF.

The chain has TRBV11-1 and TRBJ2-3, with 8 bases aligning to TRBD1. The CDR3 has 15 residues. Losses at the gene ends were 3 bases for V and 5 bases for J; bases not matched to a gene: 7. Looked up from germline, CDR1 is SGHAT and CDR2 is FQDESV (reference sequence). CDR3 protein: CASSFQGARQDTQYF. CDR3 DNA: TGTGCCAGCAGCTTCCAGGGGGCGCGTCAAGATACGCAGTATTTT.

V usage is TRBV18 and J usage is TRBJ2-7, with D hard to call. The CDR3 spans 15 residues. Germline V lookup: CDR1 KGHSH, CDR2 LQKENI. V dropped 3 bases and J dropped 3 bases, with 15 bases sitting between them. CDR3: CASSPDRPAGYEQYF. In nucleotides, the CDR3 is TGTGCCAGCTCACCGGACCGGCCGGCTGGCTACGAGCAGTACTTC.